The 17 T cell receptor beta chains below come from one sample, sequenced in a study of early T cells in non-severe SARS-CoV-2 infection. TCRdb passed the 5' RACE reads through MiXCR, listing each CDR3 protein once. Counted here are about 84,000 distinct CDR3 sequences, 12% occurring once; the ten biggest clones make up approximately 2.6%. Sequencing was performed on whole blood. All receptors derive from an adult who was a healthcare worker with PCR-confirmed SARS-CoV-2 infection or an uninfected control (not recorded which).

The DNA for the CDR3 is TGTGCCAGCAGTCTACTAGGCAACACAGATACGCAGTATTTT. Translation gives CASSLLGNTDTQYF. The chain recombines TRBV6-1 with TRBJ2-3; possible D gene TRBD2, 5 bases. The CDR3 extends over 14 amino acids. V was clipped by 5 bases and J by 2 bases, with 11 bases between them. The germline gives CDR1 MNHNS, CDR2 SASEGT.

This clonotype was detected only a few times. The J gene is TRBJ2-1, the V gene TRBV6-2 or TRBV6-3, with 9 bases fitting TRBD2. CDR1 MNHEY and CDR2 SVGEGT come from the germline V gene. This CDR3 has 13 residues. The J segment lost 6 bases and the V segment lost 6 bases, leaving 3 bases of the junction unmatched. The chain's CDR3 is CASSTLAGNEQFF. In DNA, the CDR3 is TGTGCCAGCAGCACACTAGCGGGCAATGAGCAGTTCTTC.

This chain links TRBV12-3 or TRBV12-4 with TRBJ1-1; D unresolved. The CDR3 runs to 14 residues. V lost 6 bases, J lost 1 base, and 12 bases lay in between. CDR3 nucleotide sequence: TGTGCCAGCAGCCAGAGGGCCTCGAACACTGAAGCTTTCTTT. Translation: CASSQRASNTEAFF.

This sequence joins TRBV7-9 and TRBJ2-2; TRBD2 matches at 9 bases. V shed 2 bases and J 3 bases; nucleotides not matched to a gene: 7. Per germline, CDR1 SEHNR and CDR2 FQNEAQ (reference sequence). CDR3 length equals 17 residues. In DNA form, the CDR3 reads TGTGCCAGCAGCTTATCTGCGGGGGGGCCGGACACCGGGGAGCTGTTTTTT. Its protein is CASSLSAGGPDTGELFF.

This clonotype was recorded many times. The CDR3 sequence: CASTPGALGANVLTF. The DNA for the CDR3 is TGTGCCAGCACCCCAGGGGCCCTCGGGGCCAACGTCCTGACTTTC. This sequence joins TRBV9 and TRBJ2-6, with D maybe TRBD1 (6 bases). The CDR3 spans 15 residues. Germline V gene sequence: CDR1 SGDLS, CDR2 YYNGEE. Trimming pared 6 bases from V and 4 bases from J, leaving 14 bases between.

Many counts were recorded for this clonotype. The chain couples TRBV6-5 to TRBJ1-3; TRBD1 is a possible D gene (6 bases). This CDR3 comprises 15 residues. CDR1 is MNHEY, CDR2 SVGAGI, per germline. The V gene lost 2 bases and the J gene lost 2 bases, with 10 bases spanning the gap. The CDR3 coding sequence is TGTGCCAGCAGTTACCTTACAGGGCCTGGAAACACCATATATTTT. Translating it yields CASSYLTGPGNTIYF.

This chain joins TRBV30 and TRBJ2-6; TRBD1 is a possible D gene (6 bases). The germline V and J ends were trimmed by 4 bases and 3 bases, with 16 bases remaining between them. CDR3 size: 16 residues. CDR1 is GTSNPN, CDR2 SVGIG, per germline (reference sequence). For the CDR3, the DNA is TGTGCCTGGACAAGAACAGGGCTCAGTGGGGCCAACGTCCTGACTTTC. Its protein product is CAWTRTGLSGANVLTF.

This clonotype was seen only a few times. The chain's CDR3 is CASRSRTEEAFF. The CDR3, as DNA: TGTGCCAGCAGGTCAAGGACGGAAGAAGCTTTCTTT. J is TRBJ1-1 and V is TRBV7-3; D not certain. Trimming shortened V by 6 bases and J by 8 bases, and 13 bases separated the two germline ends. This CDR3 has 12 residues. CDR1 and CDR2 (germline): SGHTA, FQGTGA.

This clonotype has a handful of counts. The V and J genes are TRBV20-1 and TRBJ2-1, with D unresolved. The ends were cut back, 3 bases at V and 10 bases at J, with 10 bases in the middle. Germline V gene lookup returns CDR1 DFQATT and CDR2 SNEGSKA (reference sequence). This CDR3 is 11 amino acids long. The CDR3 spells CSASWGAEQFF. The CDR3 nucleotides read TGCAGTGCTAGTTGGGGTGCCGAGCAGTTCTTC.

This clonotype occurred a few times. J is TRBJ1-5 and V is TRBV27; D may be TRBD1 (6 bases). Germline CDR1 is MNHEY and CDR2 is SMNVEV (reference sequence). V lost 3 bases to trimming and J lost 4 bases, with 19 bases between them. The CDR3 is 17 residues long. CDR3 bases: TGTGCCAGCAGTTTTGGGAGGAGGGCAGGGGCAAATCAGCCCCAGCATTTT. It yields the protein CASSFGRRAGANQPQHF.

This clonotype was found many times. The V call is TRBV24-1, the J call TRBJ2-1; 9 bases are a match to TRBD2. The V gene's germline CDR1 is KGHDR and CDR2 SFDVKD. This CDR3 contains 16 residues. The V and J ends lost 1 base and 9 bases, in that order; junction bases with no gene match: 9. CDR3 coding DNA: TGTGCCACCAGTGATTTTAGTTTAGCGGGAGTCCCTGAGCAGTTCTTC. This codes for CATSDFSLAGVPEQFF.

The chain recombines TRBV28 with TRBJ1-1; D ambiguous. This CDR3 has 14 amino acids. V shed 2 bases and J shed 3 bases, with 10 bases lying between them. Germline CDR1 MDHEN, CDR2 SYDVKM. The CDR3: CASSLGRRDTEAFF. CDR3 DNA: TGTGCCAGCAGTTTAGGGCGGCGGGACACTGAAGCTTTCTTT.

This clonotype was counted a few times. The CDR3 spells CATSRGGASGRTDTQYF. DNA of the CDR3: TGTGCCACCAGCAGAGGGGGGGCTAGCGGGAGGACAGATACGCAGTATTTT. V usage is TRBV15 and J usage is TRBJ2-3; 11 positions agree with TRBD2. J lost 3 bases, V lost 1 base, and 6 bases had no gene match. Germline CDR1 and CDR2: LNHNV and YYDKDF (reference sequence). This CDR3 region has 17 residues.

This sequence joins TRBV29-1 and TRBJ2-7; 7 nucleotides align to TRBD2. CDR1 is SQVTM and CDR2 is ANQGSEA in the germline V gene. The CDR3 runs to 12 residues. J was trimmed by 6 bases and V by 0 bases; bases with no gene match: 2. The CDR3 bases are TGCAGCGTTGAAGAGGGGAGGGGCGAGCAGTACTTC. This codes for CSVEEGRGEQYF.

This clonotype was seen repeatedly, ten times or more. The chain joins TRBV7-2 to TRBJ1-1, with D unclear. The CDR3 has 16 residues. Trimming removed 5 bases from V and 3 bases from J, with 19 bases in between. CDR1 is SGHTA, CDR2 FQGNSA, per germline. The CDR3 DNA reads TGTGCCAGCAGCACCGACACTAACAGACCTTACACTGAAGCTTTCTTT. Residues: CASSTDTNRPYTEAFF. Looking up the rest from reference TRBV7-2 and TRBJ1-1 gives the full variable domain: GAGVSQSPSNKVTEKGKDVELRCDPISGHTALYWYRQSLGQGLEFLIYFQGNSAPDKSGLPSDRFSAERTGGSVSTLTIQRTQQEDSAVYLCASSTDTNRPYTEAFFGQGTRLTVV.

As concerns this clonotype: A much larger clone lies one base from this, so it may be a read error. The CDR3 does not close with the conserved phenylalanine or tryptophan, likely indicating a read error. The rearrangement uses TRBV30 and TRBJ2-7; TRBD2 agrees at 13 bases. Per the germline V gene, CDR1 is GTSNPN and CDR2 is SVGIG (reference sequence). The CDR3 consists of 17 residues. V was pared by 3 bases and J by 5 bases, with 13 bases of the junction left unmatched. For the CDR3, the DNA is TGTGCCTGGAGCCTCCAACGGACTAGCGGGAGCGTCAACGAGCAGTACTTA. It is translated as CAWSLQRTSGSVNEQYL.

This clonotype was recorded many times. The genes are TRBV19 and TRBJ2-3; TRBD1 matches 9 bases. Trimming removed 3 bases from V and 5 bases from J; junction bases left unmatched: 9. The germline V gene encodes CDR1 LNHDA and CDR2 SQIVND (reference sequence). The length of the CDR3 is 16 residues. CDR3: CASSISQGAREDTQYF. The CDR3 DNA reads as TGTGCCAGTAGTATCTCACAGGGGGCAAGGGAAGATACGCAGTATTTT.